This T cell receptor (beta chain) comes out of a study of T cell responses to AZD1222 COVID-19 vaccine (dated by TCRdb to about 2021). Notes on the research overall: A total of 230 or so trial participants underwent TCR sequencing, of whom around 200 received two doses of AZD1222 and some 25 received two doses of the MenACWY control vaccine. Trial participants were enrolled by age into subgroups of 18-55, 56-69 and 70-plus years, and 148, 28 and 57 TCR-sequenced participants, respectively, were included in these subgroups.

In the germline V gene, CDR1 corresponds to SNHLY and CDR2 to FYNNEI. The CDR3 has 15 amino acids, counting the end cysteine and phenylalanine. Only the CDR3 part of the read is kept: 45 bases, read in frame from the first base. The junction carries 18 bases between V and J, which are trimmed by 8 bases and 2 bases respectively. A remark on this clone: No antigen is known for it. Base qualities are missing; no much larger clone stands one base away.

General conclusions and limits of the study: The vaccine-associated CD4 TCRs covered the entire spike protein, and the dominant responses fell in regions 160-218 and 743-854. Because no day 14 peak-response samples were available, the repertoires could be characterized only after the peak T cell response. Conclusions about previously exposed vaccinees were limited because only six AZD1222 recipients were SARS-CoV-2 seropositive at baseline. Participants were mostly white British, with more females than males. The authors suggested clonal diversity may have been underestimated. In the small 56-69-year group, the increase in depth fell short of significance, most likely because of low power. Spike-specific TCR breadth and depth rose significantly after two AZD1222 doses compared with day 0 and with MenACWY recipients. Reportedly, almost half of the unique spike-specific TCRs recognized epitopes lying outside the regions that are mutated in the B.1.351 and B.1.1.7 variants.

The time point label for this specimen denotes: baseline before first vaccination. This specimen's treatment or condition label, interpreted: meningococcal conjugate vaccine given as trial control. The vaccinee samples were drawn from two UK trials, COV001 and COV002, one of which was a single-blind randomized controlled phase 2/3 trial testing AZD1222 (ChAdOx1 nCoV-19) in healthy adults. For TCRbeta chain sequencing, PBMC samples were collected from trial participants at day 0 and at day 28 after the second dose. The CDR3 regions of human TCRbeta chains were subjected to immunosequencing. The authors' analysis ran thus. TCRs in the repertoires were matched against a reference library of SARS-CoV-2-specific TCRs that had been generated with the MIRA antigen-specificity platform. Breadth meant the fraction of unique TCRs that were SARS-CoV-2-associated, whereas depth meant the fraction of total T cells that were SARS-CoV-2-associated. Using the MIRA data, each spike-specific TCR was assigned both to the spike region to which the TCR was reactive and to a CD4 or CD8 class. Log10-transformed breadth and depth values were compared by one-way ANOVA with Sidak's multiple comparisons tests. As stored in TCRdb, this immuneACCESS dataset retains in-frame rearrangements with V and J assigned. A fraction of the clones does not appear; measured against another copy, unresolved V genes explain less than half of the discrepancy, and the remainder lacks a known reason. For V, J and clone size, that table is used; D and trimming come from the DNA. The sample profile shows 130,000 to 150,000 clones; 75% to 95% of them were found once. The ten largest clones represent 2.5% to 3% of the sample.

The TCR comes from an adult in good health. The rearranged segments are TRBV2 and TRBJ1-1; a confident D gene designation cannot be given. Material: peripheral blood, obtained on day 0 of MenACWY control vaccination. The DNA sequence is as follows: TGTGCCAGCGGATCCGGGCCACGATCTAACACTGAAGCTTTCTTT. Translated, this gives CASGSGPRSNTEAFF.